This TCR beta chain comes out of a study of glioma-infiltrating T cells after dendritic cell vaccination. The table came from immunoSEQ multiplex PCR; TCRdb's copy has only in-frame clones and leaves some out. This sample has about 99,000 clones; more than 80% occur once, and the top ten carry less than 15%. The germline V gene encodes CDR1 SEHNR and CDR2 FQNEAQ (reference sequence). V lost 8 bases, J lost 4 bases, and 26 bases lay in between. The CDR3 extends over 17 amino acids. Only patients with spare fresh-frozen tumor and over two years of follow-up were included. The receptor comes from a human donor with glioblastoma. The chain links TRBV7-9 to TRBJ1-1; tentatively, D is TRBD1 (5 bases). The sample was blood, taken before dendritic cell vaccination. This CDR3 reads CASRASFGGGESTEAFF. The CDR3 DNA sequence: TGTGCCAGCCGAGCCAGCTTTGGCGGGGGAGAAAGCACTGAAGCTTTCTTT.